The 27 T cell receptor beta chains below all came from one sample that was sequenced in a study of shared clonotypes between healthy human individuals. Clones were read by immunoSEQ multiplex PCR, and TCRdb kept only the in-frame ones, dropping some. The table includes approximately 2,000,000 clones, approximately 90% detected once. The source material was naive CD4+ T cells from PBMCs. Subset indicated: CD45RA+ positively selected. The receptors originated from a man younger than 35 in good health. Some clones in this sample may be carry-over from other donors' samples.

This rearrangement joins TRBV18 to TRBJ1-4; D gene ambiguous. The germline gives CDR1 KGHSH, CDR2 LQKENI. This CDR3 comprises 16 residues. Trimming removed 5 bases at V and 0 bases at J, with 13 bases between. CDR3: CASSRGLRATNEKLFF. CDR3 bases: TGTGCCAGCTCAAGAGGTTTACGGGCAACTAATGAAAAACTGTTTTTT.

The chain's CDR3 is CASLGGWNTEAFF. DNA of the CDR3: TGTGCCAGCTTAGGGGGGTGGAACACTGAAGCTTTCTTT. The chain employs TRBV18 and TRBJ1-1; possible D gene TRBD1, 6 bases. CDR1 KGHSH and CDR2 LQKENI come from the germline V gene. The CDR3 extends over 13 amino acids. Trimming left V 7 bases short and J 1 base short, with 10 bases between.

This clone showed up just a few times. Other DNA sequences in this specimen translate into the identical CDR3. The chain carries TRBV4-3 and TRBJ2-5, with a tentative D call TRBD2 (5 bases). V lost 5 bases, J lost 5 bases, and 9 bases lay in between. There are 12 residues in the CDR3. The germline V gene has CDR1 LGHNA and CDR2 YSLEER. The CDR3 loop reads CASSRTGETQYF. The CDR3 DNA reads TGCGCCAGCAGCAGGACGGGGGAGACCCAGTACTTC.

This clone has only one observation. This CDR3 reads CASSPGGGSSGNTIYF. CDR3 DNA: TGCGCCAGCAGCCCCGGGGGGGGCAGCTCTGGAAACACCATATATTTT. V is TRBV5-1 and J is TRBJ1-3; tentative D call: TRBD1 (6 bases). This CDR3 is 16 amino acids long. Germline lookup yields CDR1 SGHRS and CDR2 YFSETQ. V lost 4 bases to trimming and J lost 0 bases, with 14 bases between them.

The chain uses TRBV2 and TRBJ1-5, with D perhaps matching TRBD1 (6 bases). Trimming stripped 6 bases from V and 5 bases from J, with 14 bases between. Germline assignment: CDR1 SNHLY and CDR2 FYNNEI. The CDR3 has 14 residues. CDR3 DNA sequence: TGTGCCAGCAGACGGGGGCGAGTCGATCAGCCCCAGCATTTT. Translated: CASRRGRVDQPQHF. The variable domain in full, completed from reference TRBV2 and TRBJ1-5, reads EPEVTQTPSHQVTQMGQEVILRCVPISNHLYFYWYRQILGQKVEFLVSFYNNEISEKSEIFDDQFSVERPDGSNFTLKIRSTKLEDSAMYFCASRRGRVDQPQHFGDGTRLSIL.

The chain combines TRBV19 with TRBJ1-5, with a weak D call TRBD1 (6 bases). From germline, CDR1 is LNHDA and CDR2 SQIVND (reference sequence). This CDR3 region has 15 residues. V was trimmed by 2 bases and J by 3 bases, leaving 11 bases between them. The CDR3 spells CASSIQDRLNQPQHF. CDR3 bases: TGTGCCAGTAGTATACAGGACAGACTCAATCAGCCCCAGCATTTT.

The V and J genes are TRBV11-2 and TRBJ2-5; D perhaps matches TRBD1 (5 bases). Germline CDR1 and CDR2: SGHAT and FQNNGV. The CDR3 has 13 residues. With 5 bases removed from V and 5 bases from J, the gap between germline ends came to 12 bases. The CDR3: CASSRAGLETQYF. DNA of the CDR3: TGTGCCAGCAGCCGAGCAGGGTTGGAGACCCAGTACTTC.

The chain carries TRBV2 and TRBJ1-2; 9 nucleotides match TRBD1. Germline trimming cut 7 bases from V and 8 bases from J; bases unmatched to any gene: 11. The CDR3 sequence is 14 residues long. Germline V gives CDR1 SNHLY, CDR2 FYNNEI. Written as DNA, the CDR3 is TGTGCCAGCACCTGGACAGGGGTTTCAGAGGGCTACACCTTC. It encodes CASTWTGVSEGYTF.

The chain has TRBV4-2 and TRBJ2-7; no reliable D call. The CDR3 consists of 12 residues. V was pared by 0 bases and J by 8 bases, with 8 bases between. CDR1 and CDR2 from the germline V gene are LGHNA and YNFKEQ. DNA for the CDR3: TGTGCCAGCAGCCAAGACAGGTCTAAGCAGTACTTC. Translated, it gives CASSQDRSKQYF.

The chain recombines TRBV30 with TRBJ2-7; D tentatively reads TRBD1 or TRBD2 (5 bases each). CDR3 length equals 12 residues. The V gene lost 5 bases and the J gene lost 4 bases, with 12 bases spanning the gap. Germline lookup yields CDR1 GTSNPN and CDR2 SVGIG (reference sequence). The CDR3 coding sequence is TGTGCCTGGGGGGACCTTTCGTACGAGCAGTACTTC. Translation: CAWGDLSYEQYF.

This rearrangement joins TRBV18 to TRBJ2-5; no definite D call. There are 16 residues in the CDR3. Germline CDR1 KGHSH, CDR2 LQKENI. Trimming cost V 1 base and J 2 bases, with 14 bases left between them. The CDR3 protein is CASSPLRTRGQETQYF. CDR3 sequence (DNA): TGTGCCAGCTCACCACTTAGGACGCGCGGACAAGAGACCCAGTACTTC.

The gene calls are TRBV5-6 and TRBJ2-3, with TRBD2 as a possible D gene (5 bases). Germline lookup yields CDR1 SGHDT and CDR2 YYEEEE. This CDR3 is built from 17 residues. The V gene lost 2 bases and the J gene lost 0 bases, with 16 bases spanning the gap. The CDR3 sequence is CASSFVLADLSTDTQYF. CDR3 DNA sequence: TGTGCCAGCAGCTTTGTATTGGCGGACTTAAGCACAGATACGCAGTATTTT.

CDR3 amino acids: CAWSPIAGGSHEQYF. The CDR3 DNA sequence: TGTGCCTGGAGTCCTATAGCGGGAGGGTCCCACGAGCAGTACTTC. The chain employs TRBV30 and TRBJ2-5, with 11 bases lining up with TRBD2. The J call may be in error: the DNA end matches TRBJ2-7 better. The V gene's germline CDR1 is GTSNPN and CDR2 SVGIG (reference sequence). This CDR3 has 15 amino acids.

The chain employs TRBV10-3 and TRBJ2-7, with D possibly matching TRBD2 (5 bases). Deletions cut 4 bases from V and 3 bases from J, with 10 bases between. Germline V gene sequence: CDR1 ENHRY, CDR2 SYGVKD. This CDR3 has 13 amino acids. The CDR3 loop reads CAISGSEGYEQYF. CDR3 sequence (DNA): TGTGCCATCAGTGGTAGTGAGGGCTACGAGCAGTACTTC.

The chain combines TRBV7-8 with TRBJ1-2; D is ambiguous. Trimming took 5 bases from V and 4 from J, leaving 11 bases between them. Per germline, CDR1 SGHVS and CDR2 FQNEAQ. The CDR3 loop spans 13 amino acids. CDR3 residues: CASSPVEGYGYTF. CDR3 sequence (DNA): TGTGCCAGCAGCCCGGTAGAGGGCTATGGCTACACCTTC.

This rearrangement joins TRBV30 to TRBJ2-5; D gene unclear. Trimming removed 3 bases at V and 3 bases at J, with 11 bases between. Germline V gene data show CDR1 as GTSNPN and CDR2 as SVGIG (reference sequence). CDR3 length equals 13 residues. The CDR3 loop reads CAWSPRAKETQYF. The CDR3 DNA sequence: TGTGCCTGGAGCCCACGGGCCAAAGAGACCCAGTACTTC.

The chain recombines TRBV5-1 with TRBJ2-7, with 8 bases matching TRBD1. The CDR3 has 15 residues. With V trimmed by 1 base and J by 5 bases, 8 bases remained unmatched. The germline CDR1 and CDR2 sequences are SGHRS and YFSETQ. CDR3 in amino acids: CASSLKTGDPHEQYF. The CDR3, as DNA: TGCGCCAGCAGCTTGAAGACAGGGGATCCCCACGAGCAGTACTTC.

This clone was seen just once. The chain has TRBV13 and TRBJ2-7, with D perhaps TRBD1 (5 bases). The CDR3 spans 14 residues. V was pared by 5 bases and J by 3 bases, with 14 bases between. Looked up from germline, CDR1 is PRHDT and CDR2 is FYEKMQ (reference sequence). This CDR3 is CASSRTQPDYEQYF. The CDR3, as DNA: TGTGCCAGCAGCCGGACACAACCAGACTACGAGCAGTACTTC.

The chain is built from TRBV6-1 and TRBJ2-7; 13 bases map to TRBD2. J gave up 1 base and V 8 bases, and 2 bases lay outside the gene matches. Germline V gene lookup returns CDR1 MNHNS and CDR2 SASEGT. The CDR3 runs 14 residues. The CDR3 region is CASLTSGRSYEQYF. CDR3 nucleotides: TGTGCCAGCCTGACTAGCGGGAGGTCCTACGAGCAGTACTTC.

The chain employs TRBV18 and TRBJ2-5, with a possible D match to TRBD1 (6 bases). This CDR3 has 13 residues. Germline V gene data show CDR1 as KGHSH and CDR2 as LQKENI. The germline V and J ends were trimmed by 6 bases and 4 bases, with 12 bases remaining between them. CDR3 in DNA: TGTGCCAGCTCCGACAGGTCTCCAGAGACCCAGTACTTC. This sequence encodes CASSDRSPETQYF.

The gene calls are TRBV28 and TRBJ2-7, with TRBD1 matching over 12 bases. The CDR3 runs to 16 residues. The V segment lost 4 bases and the J segment 4 bases; nucleotides outside the gene matches: 8. Germline values: CDR1 MDHEN, CDR2 SYDVKM. Here the CDR3 DNA reads TGTGCCAGCAGTTCCCCCGGGACAGGGGGCTGGTACGAGCAGTACTTC. It encodes CASSSPGTGGWYEQYF.

This sequence joins TRBV19 and TRBJ2-5; D remains unclear. The germline V gene encodes CDR1 LNHDA and CDR2 SQIVND (reference sequence). V was cut by 4 bases and J by 0 bases, with 18 bases left in between. The CDR3 is 17 residues long. In DNA form, the CDR3 reads TGTGCCAGTAGTACCCTCTGGGATGGGGTGTACCAAGAGACCCAGTACTTC. Translation: CASSTLWDGVYQETQYF.

The rearrangement joins TRBV19 to TRBJ1-2; 9 positions agree with TRBD1. The CDR3 has 16 amino acids. Trimming at V came to 3 bases and at J to 8 bases, leaving 13 bases not matched to a gene. CDR1 is LNHDA, CDR2 SQIVND, per germline (reference sequence). Here the CDR3 DNA reads TGTGCCAGTAGTATCTCCCGGGACAGGGAAGTGCGAGGCTACACCTTC. This codes for CASSISRDREVRGYTF. The full variable domain, rest sourced from reference TRBV19 and TRBJ1-2, is DGGITQSPKYLFRKEGQNVTLSCEQNLNHDAMYWYRQDPGQGLRLIYYSQIVNDFQKGDIAEGYSVSREKKESFPLTVTSAQKNPTAFYLCASSISRDREVRGYTFGSGTRLTVV.

For this clone: Distinct nucleotide sequences in the sample also encode this CDR3. This sequence joins TRBV2 and TRBJ1-2; D unclear. The V gene's germline CDR1 is SNHLY and CDR2 FYNNEI. The V end lost 0 bases, the J end lost 2 bases, and 7 bases lay between the germline ends. This CDR3 spans 14 amino acids. This CDR3 is CASSEAGRNYGYTF. DNA for the CDR3: TGTGCCAGCAGTGAAGCGGGTCGGAACTATGGCTACACCTTC.

V usage is TRBV28 and J usage is TRBJ2-4, with D possibly matching TRBD1 (6 bases). CDR1 MDHEN and CDR2 SYDVKM come from the germline V gene. Trimming removed 3 bases from V and 0 bases from J, with 15 bases in between. This CDR3 spans 17 amino acids. The CDR3 spells CASSLWATGRAKNIQYF. The CDR3 DNA sequence: TGTGCCAGCAGTTTGTGGGCAACAGGGAGAGCCAAAAACATTCAGTACTTC.

The chain carries TRBV5-1 and TRBJ1-1; D is perhaps TRBD1 (6 bases). Looked up from germline, CDR1 is SGHRS and CDR2 is YFSETQ. V lost 4 bases and J 2 bases, leaving 15 bases between the germline ends. The CDR3 covers 15 residues. The CDR3 loop reads CASSREWGANTEAFF. The DNA for the CDR3 is TGCGCCAGCAGCCGTGAATGGGGGGCCAACACTGAAGCTTTCTTT.

The sample holds a few counts of this clone. This chain links TRBV7-2 with TRBJ2-3; possibly TRBD2 for D (6 bases). CDR1 is SGHTA, CDR2 FQGNSA, per germline. The ends were cut back, 0 bases at V and 1 base at J, with 11 bases in the middle. CDR3 length equals 16 residues. The CDR3 is CASSLAQGGGTDTQYF. For the CDR3, the DNA is TGTGCCAGCAGCTTAGCCCAAGGCGGGGGCACAGATACGCAGTATTTT.